The entry that follows covers one T cell receptor (beta chain) sequence. Its antigen is currently unknown. This entry belongs to a study of CXCR3-negative and CXCR3-positive naive CD8 T cells. Findings and limits, study-wide: In cryopreserved cells, CXCR3 expression partially decreased, and fresh PBMCs were used in most assays. Naive CXCR3-positive and CXCR3-negative cells shared similar TRBV-TRBJ usage, unlike memory cells. Both naive subsets showed comparably high diversity, and memory CD8+ cells showed much lower diversity.

TRB cDNA libraries were made by UMI-labeled 5' RACE. TCRdb reprocessed the 5' RACE reads and keeps a single row for each CDR3 protein, giving no DNA. The sample has fewer than 55,000 distinct CDR3 sequences; the top ten hold around 1.6%. This CDR3 contains 16 residues. CDR1 is SGHVS and CDR2 is FQNEAQ in the germline V gene. Material: naive CXCR3- CD8+ T cells from blood. The subset denotes: CD45RO-CCR7+CD27+CD95- naive CD8+ T cells lacking CXCR3 (TNR3-). The chain links TRBV7-8 to TRBJ2-3; TCRdb designates TRBD2, a call that cannot be tested without DNA. This receptor was obtained from a human donor in good health. Some clones in this sample may be carry-over from other donors' samples. CDR3 protein: CASSLILSDLTDTQYF.